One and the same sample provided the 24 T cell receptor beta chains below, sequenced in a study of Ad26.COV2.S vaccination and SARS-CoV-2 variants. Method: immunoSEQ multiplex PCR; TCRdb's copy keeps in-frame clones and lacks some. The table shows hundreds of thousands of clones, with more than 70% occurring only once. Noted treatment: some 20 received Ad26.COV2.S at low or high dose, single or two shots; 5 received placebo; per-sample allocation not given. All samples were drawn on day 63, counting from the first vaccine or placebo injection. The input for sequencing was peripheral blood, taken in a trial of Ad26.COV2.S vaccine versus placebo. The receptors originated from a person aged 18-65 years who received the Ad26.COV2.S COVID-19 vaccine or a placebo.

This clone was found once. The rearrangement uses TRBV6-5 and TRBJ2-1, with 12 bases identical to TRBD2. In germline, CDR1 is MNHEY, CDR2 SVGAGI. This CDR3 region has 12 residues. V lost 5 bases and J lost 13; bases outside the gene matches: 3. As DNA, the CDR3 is TGTGCCAGCAGTAAACTAGCGGGAGGCCAGTTCTTC. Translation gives CASSKLAGGQFF.

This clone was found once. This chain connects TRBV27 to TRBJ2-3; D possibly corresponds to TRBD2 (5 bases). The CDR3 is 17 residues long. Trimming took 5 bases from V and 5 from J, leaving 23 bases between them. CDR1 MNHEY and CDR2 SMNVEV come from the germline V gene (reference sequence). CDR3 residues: CASSLRLVRGGVDTQYF. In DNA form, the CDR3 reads TGTGCCAGCAGTCTCCGCCTGGTACGGGGTGGTGTAGATACGCAGTATTTT.

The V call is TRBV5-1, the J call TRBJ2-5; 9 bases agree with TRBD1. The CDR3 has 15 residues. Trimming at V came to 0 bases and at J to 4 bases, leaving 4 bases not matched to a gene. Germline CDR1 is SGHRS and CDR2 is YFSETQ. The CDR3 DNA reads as TGCGCCAGCAGCTTGGATGGACAGGGGTTAGAGACCCAGTACTTC. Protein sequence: CASSLDGQGLETQYF. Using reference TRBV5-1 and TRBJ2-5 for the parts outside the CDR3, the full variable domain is KAGVTQTPRYLIKTRGQQVTLSCSPISGHRSVSWYQQTPGQGLQFLFEYFSETQRNKGNFPGRFSGRQFSNSRSEMNVSTLELGDSALYLCASSLDGQGLETQYFGPGTRLLVL.

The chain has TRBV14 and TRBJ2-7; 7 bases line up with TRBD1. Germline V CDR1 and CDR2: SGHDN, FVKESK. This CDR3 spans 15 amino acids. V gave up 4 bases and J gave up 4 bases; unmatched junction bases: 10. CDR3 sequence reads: CASSRLGQETYEQYF. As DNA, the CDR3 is TGTGCCAGCAGCCGCCTAGGACAGGAAACTTACGAGCAGTACTTC.

This CDR3 reads CASSLQNNSPLHF. The DNA for the CDR3 is TGTGCCAGCAGCTTGCAAAACAATTCACCCCTCCACTTT. The chain is built from TRBV7-9 and TRBJ1-6; D gene unclear. Looked up from germline, CDR1 is SEHNR and CDR2 is FQNEAQ (reference sequence). V lost 3 bases to trimming and J lost 7 bases, with 7 bases between them. The CDR3 is 13 amino acids.

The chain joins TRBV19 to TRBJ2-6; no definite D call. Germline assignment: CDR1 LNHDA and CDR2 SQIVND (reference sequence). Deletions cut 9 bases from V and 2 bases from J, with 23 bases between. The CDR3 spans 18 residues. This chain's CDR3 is CASYAVTDGRTGANVLTF. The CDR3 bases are TGTGCCAGCTATGCTGTAACGGATGGGCGGACTGGGGCCAACGTCCTGACTTTC.

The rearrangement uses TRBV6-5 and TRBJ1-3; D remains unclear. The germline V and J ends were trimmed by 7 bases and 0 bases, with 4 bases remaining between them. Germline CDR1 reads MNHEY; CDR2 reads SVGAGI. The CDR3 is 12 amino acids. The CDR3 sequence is CASKSSGNTIYF. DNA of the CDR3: TGTGCCAGCAAGTCCTCTGGAAACACCATATATTTT.

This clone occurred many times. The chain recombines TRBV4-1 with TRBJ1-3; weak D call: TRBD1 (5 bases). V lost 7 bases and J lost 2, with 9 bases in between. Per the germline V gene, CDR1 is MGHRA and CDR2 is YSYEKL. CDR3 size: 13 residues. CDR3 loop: CASNGGTGNTIYF. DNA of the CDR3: TGCGCCAGCAATGGGGGGACTGGAAACACCATATATTTT.

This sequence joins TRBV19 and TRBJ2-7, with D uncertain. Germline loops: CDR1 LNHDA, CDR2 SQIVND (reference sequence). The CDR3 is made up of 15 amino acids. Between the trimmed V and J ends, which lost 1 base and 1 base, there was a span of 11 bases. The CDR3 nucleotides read TGTGCCAGTAGTATAGCGGCCCTCAGTTCCTACGAGCAGTACTTC. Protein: CASSIAALSSYEQYF.

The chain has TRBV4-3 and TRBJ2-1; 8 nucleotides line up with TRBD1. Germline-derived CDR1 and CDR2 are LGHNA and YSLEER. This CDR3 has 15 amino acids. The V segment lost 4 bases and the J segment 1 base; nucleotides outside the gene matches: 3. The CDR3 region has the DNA TGCGCCAGCAGCCCCCGACAGGGGTCCTACAATGAGCAGTTCTTC. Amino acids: CASSPRQGSYNEQFF.

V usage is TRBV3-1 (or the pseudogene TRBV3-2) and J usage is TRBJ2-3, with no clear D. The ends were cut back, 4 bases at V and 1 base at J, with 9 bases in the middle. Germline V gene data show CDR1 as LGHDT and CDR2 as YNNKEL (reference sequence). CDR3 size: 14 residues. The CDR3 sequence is CASSPQRRTDTQYF. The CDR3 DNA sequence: TGTGCCAGCAGCCCCCAAAGGCGCACAGATACGCAGTATTTT.

DNA for the CDR3: TGTGCCAGCAGCAAGTCGCCGGGACAGGGTTGGGGAGGCACTGAAGCTTTCTTT. The encoded protein is CASSKSPGQGWGGTEAFF. The V and J genes are TRBV11-2 and TRBJ1-1; 9 nucleotides agree with TRBD1. Per germline, CDR1 SGHAT and CDR2 FQNNGV. With 5 bases clipped from V and 4 bases from J, the junction kept 17 bases outside the gene matches. The CDR3 sequence is 18 residues long. Supplemented by reference TRBV11-2 and TRBJ1-1, the full variable domain reads EAGVAQSPRYKIIEKRQSVAFWCNPISGHATLYWYQQILGQGPKLLIQFQNNGVVDDSQLPKDRFSAERLKGVDSTLKIQPAKLEDSAVYLCASSKSPGQGWGGTEAFFGQGTRLTVV.

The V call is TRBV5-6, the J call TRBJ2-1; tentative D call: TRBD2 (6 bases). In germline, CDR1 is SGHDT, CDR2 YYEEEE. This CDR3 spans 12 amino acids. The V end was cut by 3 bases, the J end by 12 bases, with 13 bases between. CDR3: CASSWGLGGQFF. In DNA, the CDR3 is TGTGCCAGCAGCTGGGGACTCGGAGGGCAGTTCTTC. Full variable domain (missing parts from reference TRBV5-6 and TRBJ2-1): DAGVTQSPTHLIKTRGQQVTLRCSPKSGHDTVSWYQQALGQGPQFIFQYYEEEERQRGNFPDRFSGHQFPNYSSELNVNALLLGDSALYLCASSWGLGGQFFGPGTRLTVL.

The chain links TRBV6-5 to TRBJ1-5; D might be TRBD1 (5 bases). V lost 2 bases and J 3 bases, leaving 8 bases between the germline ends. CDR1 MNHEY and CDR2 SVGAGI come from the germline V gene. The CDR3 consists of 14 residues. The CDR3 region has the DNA TGTGCCAGCAGTTACAGGGGAATCAATCAGCCCCAGCATTTT. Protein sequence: CASSYRGINQPQHF.

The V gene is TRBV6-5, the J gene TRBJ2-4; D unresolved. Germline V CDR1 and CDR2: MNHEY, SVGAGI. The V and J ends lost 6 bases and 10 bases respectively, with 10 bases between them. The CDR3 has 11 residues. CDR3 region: CASSLRTIQYF. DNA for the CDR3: TGTGCCAGCAGCCTCCGAACTATTCAGTACTTC.

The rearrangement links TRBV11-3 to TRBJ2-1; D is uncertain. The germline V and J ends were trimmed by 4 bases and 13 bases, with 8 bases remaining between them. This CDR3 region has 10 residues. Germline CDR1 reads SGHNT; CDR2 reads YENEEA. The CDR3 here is CASSSKLQFF. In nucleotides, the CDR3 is TGTGCCAGCAGCTCCAAACTACAGTTCTTC.

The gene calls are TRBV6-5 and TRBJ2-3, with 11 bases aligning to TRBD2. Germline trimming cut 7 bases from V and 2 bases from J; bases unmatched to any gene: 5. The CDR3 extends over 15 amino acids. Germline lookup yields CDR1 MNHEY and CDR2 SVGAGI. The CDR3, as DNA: TGTGCCAGCATTAGACTAGCGGGGAACACAGATACGCAGTATTTT. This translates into CASIRLAGNTDTQYF.

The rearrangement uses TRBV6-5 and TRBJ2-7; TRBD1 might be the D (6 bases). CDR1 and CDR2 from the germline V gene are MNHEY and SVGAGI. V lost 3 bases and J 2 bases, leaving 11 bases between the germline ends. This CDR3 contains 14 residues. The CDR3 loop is CASSYDRRTYEQYF. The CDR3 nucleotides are TGTGCCAGCAGTTATGACAGGCGCACCTACGAGCAGTACTTC.

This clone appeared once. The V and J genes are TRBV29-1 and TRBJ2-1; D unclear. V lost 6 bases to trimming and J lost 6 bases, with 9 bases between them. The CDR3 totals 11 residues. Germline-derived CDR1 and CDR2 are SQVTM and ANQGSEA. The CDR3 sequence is CSVLMANEQFF. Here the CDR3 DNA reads TGCAGCGTCCTCATGGCCAATGAGCAGTTCTTC.

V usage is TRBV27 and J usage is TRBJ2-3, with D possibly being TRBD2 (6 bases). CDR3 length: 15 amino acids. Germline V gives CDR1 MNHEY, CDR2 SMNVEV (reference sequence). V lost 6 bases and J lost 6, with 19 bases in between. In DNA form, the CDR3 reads TGTGCCAGCAGCCCTCCGGAGGGTGGCCTGGATACGCAGTATTTT. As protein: CASSPPEGGLDTQYF.

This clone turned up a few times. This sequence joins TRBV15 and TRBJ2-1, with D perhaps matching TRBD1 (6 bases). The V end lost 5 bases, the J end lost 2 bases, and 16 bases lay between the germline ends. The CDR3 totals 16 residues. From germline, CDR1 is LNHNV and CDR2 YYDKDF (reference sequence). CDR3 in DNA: TGTGCCACCAGCCCCCGGCAGGGGATCGCCTACAATGAGCAGTTCTTC. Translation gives CATSPRQGIAYNEQFF.

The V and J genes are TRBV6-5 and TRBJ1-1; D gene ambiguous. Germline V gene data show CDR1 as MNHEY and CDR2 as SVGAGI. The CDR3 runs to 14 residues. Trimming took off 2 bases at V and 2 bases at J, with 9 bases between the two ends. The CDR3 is CASSYLGSNTEAFF. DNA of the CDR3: TGTGCCAGCAGTTACCTAGGATCTAACACTGAAGCTTTCTTT.

The CDR3 protein is CASSSWAGQPQHF. CDR3 bases: TGTGCCAGCAGCTCTTGGGCCGGACAGCCCCAGCATTTT. V and J are TRBV7-9 and TRBJ1-5, with D unresolved. The CDR3 loop spans 13 amino acids. The germline CDR1 and CDR2 sequences are SEHNR and FQNEAQ (reference sequence). Trimming cost V 4 bases and J 7 bases, with 11 bases left between them.

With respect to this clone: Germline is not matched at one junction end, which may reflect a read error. This CDR3 reads CASSLGTSGSLSSNEQFF. The CDR3 DNA is TGTGCCAGCAGCTTAGGGACTAGCGGGTCCCTCTCCTCCAATGAGCAGTTCTTC. The chain couples TRBV7-9 to TRBJ2-1, with TRBD2 matching over 11 bases. The CDR3 runs to 18 residues. The V gene's germline CDR1 is SEHNR and CDR2 FQNEAQ (reference sequence).